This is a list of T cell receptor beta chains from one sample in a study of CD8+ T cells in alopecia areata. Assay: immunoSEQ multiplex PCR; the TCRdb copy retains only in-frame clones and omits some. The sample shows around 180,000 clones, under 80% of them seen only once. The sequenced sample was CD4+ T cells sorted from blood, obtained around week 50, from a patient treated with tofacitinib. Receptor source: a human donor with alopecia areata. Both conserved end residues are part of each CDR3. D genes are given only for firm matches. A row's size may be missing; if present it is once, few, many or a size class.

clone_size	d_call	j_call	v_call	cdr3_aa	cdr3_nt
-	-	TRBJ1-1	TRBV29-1	CSVQPISVAFF	TGCAGCGTTCAACCAATAAGCGTTGCTTTCTTT
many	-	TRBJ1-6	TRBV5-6	CASSLEALRESPLHF	TGTGCCAGCAGCTTGGAGGCACTGAGGGAATCACCCCTCCACTTT
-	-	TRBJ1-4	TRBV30	CAWSAGTTTNEKLFF	TGTGCCTGGAGTGCAGGGACAACAACTAATGAAAAACTGTTTTTT
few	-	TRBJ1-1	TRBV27	CASSLSTGGNTEAFF	TGTGCCAGCAGTTTATCGACCGGGGGGAACACTGAAGCTTTCTTT
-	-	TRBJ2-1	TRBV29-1	CSVGGQRQVGQQFF	TGCAGCGTTGGAGGACAGCGCCAGGTTGGGCAGCAGTTCTTC
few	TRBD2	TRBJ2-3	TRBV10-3	CAISDSRGAPDTQYF	TGTGCCATCAGTGATTCGCGGGGGGCCCCTGATACGCAGTATTTT
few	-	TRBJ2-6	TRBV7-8	CASTHSRSGANVLTF	TGTGCCAGCACTCATTCGAGGTCTGGGGCCAACGTCCTGACTTTC
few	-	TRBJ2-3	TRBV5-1	CASSPTMGASDTQYF	TGCGCCAGCAGCCCGACAATGGGGGCGTCAGATACGCAGTATTTT
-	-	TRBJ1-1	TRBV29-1	CSVGTNTEAFF	TGCAGCGTCGGTACTAACACTGAAGCTTTCTTT
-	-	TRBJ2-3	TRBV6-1	CATMLGDTQYF	TGTGCCACTATGTTGGGAGATACGCAGTATTTT
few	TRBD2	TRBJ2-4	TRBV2	CASSEALLAGGELAKNIQYF	TGTGCCAGCAGTGAAGCGCTTCTCGCGGGGGGGGAACTAGCCAAAAACATTCAGTACTTC
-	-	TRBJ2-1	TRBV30	CAWTFAGLDHEQFF	TGTGCCTGGACCTTTGCGGGCCTCGACCATGAGCAGTTCTTC
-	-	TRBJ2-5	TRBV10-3	CAISDMGETQYF	TGTGCCATCAGTGATATGGGAGAGACCCAGTACTTC
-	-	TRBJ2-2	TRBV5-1	CASSPTGPNTGELFF	TGCGCCAGCAGCCCGACAGGACCGAACACCGGGGAGCTGTTTTTT
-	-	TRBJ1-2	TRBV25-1	CASSEGGSRRSGYTF	TGTGCCAGCAGTGAGGGAGGCAGTCGACGGTCTGGCTACACCTTC
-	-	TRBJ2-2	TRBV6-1	CASSEVRAYGELFF	TGTGCCAGCAGTGAAGTAAGGGCTTACGGGGAGCTGTTTTTT
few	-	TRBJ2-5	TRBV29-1	CSVRLDGRETQYF	TGCAGCGTCCGTCTGGACGGGAGAGAGACCCAGTACTTC
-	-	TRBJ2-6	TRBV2	CASSENGANVLTF	TGTGCCAGCAGTGAGAATGGGGCCAACGTCCTGACTTTC
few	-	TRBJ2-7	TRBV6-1	CASSVRGPQYDEQYF	TGTGCCAGCAGTGTGCGAGGGCCTCAGTATGATGAGCAGTACTTC
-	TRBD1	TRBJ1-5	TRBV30	CAWDRVNQPQHF	TGTGCCTGGGACAGGGTTAATCAGCCCCAGCATTTT
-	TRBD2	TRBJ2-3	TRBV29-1	CSVSREGFGTDTQYF	TGCAGCGTCAGCAGGGAGGGGTTCGGCACAGATACGCAGTATTTT
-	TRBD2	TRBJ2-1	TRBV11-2	CASSFGGGARNEQFF	TGTGCCAGCAGCTTCGGCGGGGGGGCCCGGAATGAGCAGTTCTTC
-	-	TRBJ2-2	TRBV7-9	CASQRQLANTGELFF	TGTGCCAGCCAGAGGCAGCTCGCGAACACCGGGGAGCTGTTTTTT
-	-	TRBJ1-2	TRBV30	CAWTTSGLDYGYTF	TGTGCCTGGACCACGTCAGGCTTGGACTATGGCTACACCTTC
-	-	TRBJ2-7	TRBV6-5	CASTPYAGGYEQYF	TGTGCCAGCACCCCATATGCAGGGGGGTACGAGCAGTACTTC
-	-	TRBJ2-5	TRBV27	CASSLVGSRGETQYF	TGTGCCAGCAGTTTAGTGGGGAGCCGCGGGGAGACCCAGTACTTC
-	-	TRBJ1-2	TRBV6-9	CASTVYGYTF	TGTGCCAGCACCGTCTATGGCTACACCTTC
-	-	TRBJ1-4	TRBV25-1	CASSEGLGGEKLFF	TGTGCCAGCAGTGAAGGTTTAGGGGGAGAAAAACTGTTTTTT
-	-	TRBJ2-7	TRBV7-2	CASSSGGGLYEQYF	TGTGCCAGCAGCTCAGGGGGAGGACTCTACGAGCAGTACTTC
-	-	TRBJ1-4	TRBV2	CASSDEEKLFF	TGTGCCAGCAGTGATGAGGAAAAACTGTTTTTT
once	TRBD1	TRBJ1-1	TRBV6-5	CASSYAGGYAEAFF	TGTGCCAGCAGTTATGCAGGGGGATACGCTGAAGCTTTCTTT
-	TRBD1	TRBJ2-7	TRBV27	CASSLQGTETYEQYF	TGTGCCAGCAGCCTACAAGGGACAGAGACCTACGAGCAGTACTTC